One sample yielded the 12 T cell receptor beta chains listed below, sequenced in a study of blood T cell repertoires in COVID-19. The data were produced by immunoSEQ multiplex PCR, yet TCRdb's version contains in-frame clones alone and is incomplete. The profile covers 250,000 to 300,000 clones, with roughly 88% appearing a single time and under 2.5% taken by the ten largest. The sequenced material came from PBMCs or T cells enriched from blood (not recorded which). The source is a woman in her forties or fifties who had recovered from COVID-19.

The chain links TRBV10-1 to TRBJ1-1; TRBD1 aligns across 10 bases. Trimming cost V 3 bases and J 4 bases; bases outside gene matches: 2. CDR3 length equals 14 residues. CDR1 and CDR2 from the germline V gene are WNHNN and SYGVQD (reference sequence). The chain's CDR3 is CASSDGTGVTEAFF. CDR3 coding DNA: TGCGCCAGCAGTGATGGGACAGGGGTCACTGAAGCTTTCTTT.

In DNA, the CDR3 is TGTGCCAGCAGTGAACGGGGTACCCGATACGAGCAGTACTTC. Translating gives CASSERGTRYEQYF. V gene TRBV6-1 combines with J gene TRBJ2-7; TRBD2 is a possible D gene (5 bases). The CDR3 contains 14 residues. Trimming left V 2 bases short and J 4 bases short, with 12 bases between. In germline, CDR1 is MNHNS, CDR2 SASEGT.

The chain is built from TRBV28 and TRBJ1-2; 7 nucleotides match TRBD1. CDR1 MDHEN and CDR2 SYDVKM come from the germline V gene. The CDR3 is 14 amino acids. Trimming took 3 bases from V and 8 from J; bases not matched to a gene: 9. CDR3 amino acids: CASSFNRGLGGYTF. CDR3 nucleotide sequence: TGTGCCAGCAGTTTCAACAGGGGTCTAGGGGGCTACACCTTC.

The chain links TRBV19 to TRBJ1-5; a weak D match, TRBD1 (6 bases). The length of the CDR3 is 13 residues. V was clipped by 6 bases and J by 3 bases, with 9 bases between them. The germline CDR1 and CDR2 sequences are LNHDA and SQIVND (reference sequence). Here the CDR3 DNA reads TGTGCCAGTAGAGGGGGTTTCAATCAGCCCCAGCATTTT. Translated, it gives CASRGGFNQPQHF.

V and J are TRBV19 and TRBJ1-4; 7 positions match TRBD1. V lost 3 bases and J lost 8; bases outside the gene matches: 9. Germline V gene lookup returns CDR1 LNHDA and CDR2 SQIVND (reference sequence). The CDR3 contains 15 residues. Written as DNA, the CDR3 is TGTGCCAGTAGTATCCCGAGGGGGCTGGGGGAAAAACTGTTTTTT. Residues: CASSIPRGLGEKLFF.

The rearrangement joins TRBV6-1 to TRBJ1-2, with 10 bases matching TRBD1. The germline gives CDR1 MNHNS, CDR2 SASEGT. After removal of 0 bases from V and 7 bases from J, the junction contained 5 bases not matched to a gene. The length of the CDR3 is 15 residues. CDR3 sequence reads: CASSEAGDRGGGYTF. In DNA form, the CDR3 reads TGTGCCAGCAGTGAAGCGGGGGACAGGGGAGGTGGCTACACCTTC.

The J gene is TRBJ2-1, the V gene TRBV29-1; 8 bases agree with TRBD2. The germline V gene has CDR1 SQVTM and CDR2 ANQGSEA. This CDR3 region has 15 residues. V shed 4 bases, J shed 3 bases, and the junction held 8 bases outside the gene matches. The CDR3 DNA is TGCAGCGTTGGTTCAGCGGGAGTTGTCTACAATGAGCAGTTCTTC. This gives the protein CSVGSAGVVYNEQFF.

The CDR3 is CASSQTPGQGPFF. DNA of the CDR3: TGTGCCAGCAGCCAAACACCGGGACAGGGACCGTTTTTT. The chain carries TRBV3-1 (or the pseudogene TRBV3-2) and TRBJ1-4, with 9 bases identical to TRBD1. The CDR3 runs to 13 residues. The ends lost 2 bases at V and 16 bases at J; junction bases unmatched: 8. Per germline, CDR1 LGHDT and CDR2 YNNKEL (reference sequence).

The J gene is TRBJ2-1, the V gene TRBV2; D perhaps matches TRBD2 (5 bases). Germline lookup yields CDR1 SNHLY and CDR2 FYNNEI. Trimming removed 2 bases from V and 0 bases from J, with 8 bases in between. The CDR3 loop spans 15 amino acids. The DNA of the CDR3 is TGTGCCAGCAGTGAACTTACTAGCTCCTACAATGAGCAGTTCTTC. Translated: CASSELTSSYNEQFF. Drawing the rest from reference TRBV2 and TRBJ2-1, the complete variable domain is EPEVTQTPSHQVTQMGQEVILRCVPISNHLYFYWYRQILGQKVEFLVSFYNNEISEKSEIFDDQFSVERPDGSNFTLKIRSTKLEDSAMYFCASSELTSSYNEQFFGPGTRLTVL.

CDR3 sequence: CASSQATRTSGASYEQYF. In nucleotides, the CDR3 is TGTGCCAGCAGCCAAGCCACCCGGACTAGCGGGGCCTCCTACGAGCAGTACTTC. The chain has TRBV4-2 and TRBJ2-7; 12 nucleotides align to TRBD2. CDR3 size: 18 residues. Germline CDR1 is LGHNA and CDR2 is YNFKEQ. The trim removed 1 base at V and 0 bases at J, leaving 7 bases unmatched.

V is TRBV4-1 and J is TRBJ1-2; no clear D. Trimming pared 3 bases from V and 4 bases from J, leaving 15 bases between. Looked up from germline, CDR1 is MGHRA and CDR2 is YSYEKL. This CDR3 is built from 15 residues. The CDR3: CASSQAAREGYGYTF. CDR3 nucleotides: TGCGCCAGCAGCCAGGCTGCTAGGGAGGGCTATGGCTACACCTTC.

The rearrangement links TRBV7-2 to TRBJ1-4; maybe TRBD1 (6 bases). Germline values: CDR1 SGHTA, CDR2 FQGNSA. V lost 2 bases to trimming and J lost 11 bases, with 18 bases between them. The CDR3 contains 15 residues. The CDR3 loop reads CASSLSAGERGKLFF. CDR3 DNA: TGTGCCAGCAGCTTATCGGCCGGAGAGAGGGGGAAACTGTTTTTT.